This entry features one T cell receptor (beta chain) sequence. What it binds is not known. Since a much larger clone is just one base distant, this may be a read error. This sample was included in a study of T cells in Graves' hyperthyroidism and ophthalmopathy. General study points: Model-based prediction identified ophthalmopathy a median 6.5 months prior to its onset.

This CDR3 contains 15 residues. The germline CDR1 and CDR2 sequences are SEHNR and FQNEAQ (reference sequence). RNA transcripts gave rise to amplified TCR beta CDR3 regions. A set of HTBI primers served as the primers for a first-round RT-PCR of the TCR CDR3. TCRdb itself ran the multiplex PCR reads through MiXCR, one entry per CDR3 protein. The table has about 480,000 distinct CDR3 sequences, approximately 14% seen once. The sequenced sample consisted of blood. The chain recombines TRBV7-9 with TRBJ2-7, with TRBD1 identical over 11 bases. The TCR comes from a woman between 18 and 29 years old with Graves' hyperthyroidism. The CDR3 sequence: CTSSPDRGRLYEQYF. In nucleotides, the CDR3 is TGTACCAGCAGCCCGGACAGGGGGCGTCTGTACGAGCAGTACTTC.